The clone carrying this T cell receptor (beta chain) was detected ten times or more. Its antigen is not known. Germline CDR1 and CDR2: MNHEY and SVGEGT. Trimming took off 2 bases at V and 4 bases at J, with 11 bases between the two ends. CDR3 length: 14 amino acids. This sample was included in a study of T-cell reconstitution after alpha-beta-depleted transplantation in children. Study results and caveats: Some patients' high day-60 TCRbeta diversity was traced to surviving recipient T cells and thymic progenitors. Where alpha-beta T cells came from about two months after transplant was reportedly several hundred expanded graft clones.

For TCRbeta, the library was prepared with unique molecular identifiers. TCRdb processed the PCR reads anew with MiXCR; each CDR3 protein has one entry. Of about 580,000 distinct CDR3 sequences listed, approximately 22% are singletons. This specimen consisted of PBMCs, mostly from graft donor cells, obtained 360 days after TCRalphabeta/CD19-depleted stem cell transplant. This TCR derives from a boy under three years old who had a stem cell transplant for acute myeloid leukemia, so the T cells may come from the graft donor. The rearrangement joins TRBV6-2 or TRBV6-3 to TRBJ1-1; TRBD1 is a possible D gene (5 bases). The CDR3 nucleotides are TGTGCCAGCAGTTACCAGGGTTACGGCACTGAAGCTTTCTTT. Translation gives CASSYQGYGTEAFF.